These 13 T cell receptor beta chains came from one sample sequenced in a study of CD8+CD57+ T cells in acquired aplastic anemia. Genomic DNA constituted the template upon which TCR beta VDJ and CDR3 profiling was performed. One entry per CDR3 protein, called by TCRdb with MiXCR from the reads. The data hold 150,000 to 200,000 distinct CDR3 sequences, with about 48% observed a single time. The specimen was sorted CD4+, CD8+, or CD8+CD57+ T cells (not recorded which) from PBMCs. These receptors all come from a human donor in good health.

The chain uses TRBV20-1 and TRBJ2-5; perhaps TRBD1 as D (6 bases). The CDR3 is 14 residues long. V lost 1 base to trimming and J lost 5 bases, with 14 bases between them. Germline CDR1 reads DFQATT; CDR2 reads SNEGSKA (reference sequence). CDR3 DNA: TGCAGTGCTAGAGCCCGGGACACAGGGGAGACCCAGTACTTC. Encoded protein: CSARARDTGETQYF.

This clonotype was recorded at least ten times. The chain uses TRBV5-1 and TRBJ2-3; D unresolved. The CDR3 runs 16 residues. Trimming cost V 0 bases and J 1 base, with 12 bases left between them. CDR1 is SGHRS and CDR2 is YFSETQ in the germline V gene. The CDR3, as DNA: TGCGCCAGCAGCTTGGGAGATGGTGGAGGCACAGATACGCAGTATTTT. Amino acids: CASSLGDGGGTDTQYF.

The chain recombines TRBV7-9 with TRBJ1-1, with D possibly being TRBD1 (5 bases). V was clipped by 4 bases and J by 5 bases, with 11 bases between them. The CDR3 runs to 13 residues. From germline, CDR1 is SEHNR and CDR2 FQNEAQ (reference sequence). Here the CDR3 DNA reads TGTGCCAGCAGCTCCCAGGGTAGGACTGAAGCTTTCTTT. This translates into CASSSQGRTEAFF.

This chain links TRBV11-1 with TRBJ2-1, with D perhaps TRBD2 (6 bases). The CDR3 loop spans 15 amino acids. V was pared by 4 bases and J by 8 bases, with 18 bases between. Germline V gives CDR1 SGHAT, CDR2 FQDESV (reference sequence). The CDR3 reads CASSSYRDWVYEQFF. The CDR3 bases are TGTGCCAGCAGCTCTTACCGGGACTGGGTCTATGAGCAGTTCTTC.

This clonotype was counted at least ten times. The chain couples TRBV6-1 to TRBJ2-7; D possibly corresponds to TRBD1 (5 bases). Germline V lookup: CDR1 MNHNS, CDR2 SASEGT. V was trimmed by 5 bases and J by 2 bases, leaving 10 bases between them. This CDR3 has 13 residues. The CDR3 sequence is CASSLRQTYEQYF. Written as DNA, the CDR3 is TGTGCCAGCAGTCTTAGACAGACCTACGAGCAGTACTTC.

This clonotype was counted a single time. The chain couples TRBV29-1 to TRBJ2-5; no firm D call. Per the germline V gene, CDR1 is SQVTM and CDR2 is ANQGSEA. V lost 3 bases, J lost 1 base, and 15 bases lay in between. CDR3 length equals 15 residues. This chain's CDR3 is CSVEGGRYIQETQYF. The DNA for the CDR3 is TGCAGCGTTGAGGGCGGACGGTATATCCAAGAGACCCAGTACTTC.

This clonotype was observed a few times. V gene TRBV29-1 combines with J gene TRBJ2-1; tentatively, D is TRBD1 (8 bases). In germline, CDR1 is SQVTM, CDR2 ANQGSEA. The CDR3 is made up of 18 amino acids. The V gene lost 8 bases and the J gene lost 0 bases, with 26 bases spanning the gap. The DNA of the CDR3 is TGCAGCTCACAGGGGGGGGGGTTCCGGGGAAGCTCCTACAATGAGCAGTTCTTC. This codes for CSSQGGGFRGSSYNEQFF.

The table lists this clonotype with many counts. J is TRBJ1-5 and V is TRBV6-1, with D uncertain. The CDR3 has 13 residues. Germline V gene sequence: CDR1 MNHNS, CDR2 SASEGT. Trimming removed 7 bases at V and 6 bases at J, with 13 bases between. CDR3 sequence: CASTEGLGQPQHF. The CDR3 bases are TGTGCCAGCACCGAGGGCCTCGGTCAGCCCCAGCATTTT.

This clonotype occurred once. CDR3 nucleotide sequence: TGTGCCAGCAGTGAACGAGGCAGCTCAGAAGATACGCAGTATTTT. Protein product: CASSERGSSEDTQYF. The chain has TRBV6-1 and TRBJ2-3; D is ambiguous. This CDR3 comprises 15 residues. V was shortened by 2 bases and J by 5 bases, with 14 bases between the two germline ends. Germline values: CDR1 MNHNS, CDR2 SASEGT.

This clonotype was recorded at least ten times. The chain recombines TRBV19 with TRBJ2-7; D uncertain. CDR1 and CDR2 (germline): LNHDA, SQIVND (reference sequence). V was shortened by 4 bases and J by 2 bases, with 12 bases between the two germline ends. The CDR3 extends over 14 amino acids. The CDR3 region has the DNA TGTGCCAGTAGTAGCCTGCTTTCCCCCTACGAGCAGTACTTC. Translating it yields CASSSLLSPYEQYF. The full variable domain, in which reference TRBV19 and TRBJ2-7 provide the parts outside the CDR3, is DGGITQSPKYLFRKEGQNVTLSCEQNLNHDAMYWYRQDPGQGLRLIYYSQIVNDFQKGDIAEGYSVSREKKESFPLTVTSAQKNPTAFYLCASSSLLSPYEQYFGPGTRLTVT.

The J gene is TRBJ2-1, the V gene TRBV15; 11 bases match TRBD1. The germline gives CDR1 LNHNV, CDR2 YYDKDF (reference sequence). The V and J ends lost 1 base and 3 bases, in that order; junction bases with no gene match: 2. This CDR3 region has 16 residues. Here the CDR3 DNA reads TGTGCCACCAGCAGAGCGGGGACAGGGGGCTACAATGAGCAGTTCTTC. It specifies CATSRAGTGGYNEQFF.

This clonotype has only a few counts. This chain connects TRBV7-9 to TRBJ2-7, with 8 bases aligning to TRBD2. The CDR3 covers 13 residues. Trimming took 7 bases from V and 1 from J; bases not matched to a gene: 3. CDR1 is SEHNR, CDR2 FQNEAQ, per germline (reference sequence). In DNA, the CDR3 is TGTGCCAGCAACGTAGCGGGATCCTACGAGCAGTACTTC. This codes for CASNVAGSYEQYF.

The chain couples TRBV5-8 to TRBJ2-3; the D is unclear. Trimming removed 0 bases at V and 3 bases at J, with 11 bases between. The CDR3 covers 15 residues. The germline V gene has CDR1 SGHTS and CDR2 YDEGEE. CDR3 residues: CASSLGSYITDTQYF. DNA of the CDR3: TGTGCCAGCAGCTTGGGGTCCTACATAACAGATACGCAGTATTTT.